The 13 T cell receptor beta chains below come from one sample, sequenced in a study of regulatory T cells in long-lasting Graves disease. As for time point: persistent/refractory GD, antithyroid drugs over 5 years with positive TRAb. The TCR library was made from RNA that had been extracted from PBMCs in TRIzol. The TCR beta library used iRepertoire HTBI primers with Arm-PCR amplification of CDR3. In TCRdb, the multiplex PCR reads were re-called with MiXCR into one record per CDR3 protein. The repertoire includes roughly 430,000 distinct CDR3 sequences, over 20% of them detected once, and over 11% sits in the top ten. The source was peripheral blood mononuclear cells (PBMCs), collected when the disease was refractory, from a patient treated with antithyroid drugs. These receptors were taken from a female donor with Graves disease.

The table lists this clonotype with a few counts. The V and J genes are TRBV15 and TRBJ1-1; D is possibly TRBD1 (5 bases). V was shortened by 0 bases and J by 6 bases, with 14 bases between the two germline ends. CDR1 is LNHNV and CDR2 is YYDKDF in the germline V gene (reference sequence). CDR3 length equals 15 residues. In DNA form, the CDR3 reads TGTGCCACCAGCAGAGATAGAGGGCCGGGGGCTGAAGCTTTCTTT. It specifies CATSRDRGPGAEAFF.

This clonotype was seen a handful of times. The rearrangement uses TRBV10-3 and TRBJ2-7; 12 positions agree with TRBD2. V was clipped by 3 bases and J by 4 bases; unmatched bases: 16. The CDR3 is made up of 19 amino acids. The germline V gene encodes CDR1 ENHRY and CDR2 SYGVKD. The CDR3 region has the DNA TGTGCCATCAGTGAAGGACTAGCGGGGCCCAGGGCTCTCCATTACGAGCAGTACTTC. Its translation: CAISEGLAGPRALHYEQYF.

Concerning this clonotype itself: A much larger clone lies one base from this, so it may be a read error. This chain links TRBV5-1 with TRBJ1-2; TRBD1 matches at 7 bases. The CDR3 loop spans 13 amino acids. V lost 8 bases, J lost 5 bases, and 9 bases stayed unmatched. CDR1 SGHRS and CDR2 YFSETQ come from the germline V gene. The CDR3 protein is CARSVDRKYGYTF. CDR3 nucleotides: TGCGCCAGGAGCGTGGACAGGAAATATGGCTACACCTTC.

In this sample, this clonotype turned up a few times. This sequence joins TRBV6-2 or TRBV6-3 and TRBJ2-1; D possibly uses TRBD1 or TRBD2 (5 bases each). The CDR3 loop spans 16 amino acids. Germline CDR1 is MNHEY and CDR2 is SVGEGT. The V and J ends lost 2 bases and 4 bases respectively, with 15 bases between them. For the CDR3, the DNA is TGTGCCAGCAGTTACGAGGGGCGAGGTCGTTACAATGAGCAGTTCTTC. It yields the protein CASSYEGRGRYNEQFF.

This clonotype was found many times. This chain joins TRBV28 and TRBJ1-1; unclear D gene. The CDR3 is 12 residues long. V lost 5 bases to trimming and J lost 7 bases, with 11 bases between them. CDR1 MDHEN and CDR2 SYDVKM come from the germline V gene. CDR3 region: CASSIKGLEAFF. The CDR3 DNA reads TGTGCCAGCAGTATAAAGGGCCTTGAAGCTTTCTTT.

The chain joins TRBV19 to TRBJ2-5, with D maybe TRBD2 (6 bases). Germline values: CDR1 LNHDA, CDR2 SQIVND (reference sequence). V gave up 6 bases and J gave up 7 bases, with 18 bases separating them. The CDR3 sequence is 14 residues long. The CDR3 reads CASSPDGRAGTQYF. The CDR3 nucleotides read TGTGCCAGTAGCCCCGACGGTCGAGCGGGGACCCAGTACTTC.

Note on this clonotype: A much larger clone differs by one base, so this may be a read error. V usage is TRBV20-1 and J usage is TRBJ2-7; TRBD1 aligns across 8 bases. This CDR3 contains 13 residues. Germline V gene data show CDR1 as DFQATT and CDR2 as SNEGSKA (reference sequence). J was trimmed by 8 bases and V by 5 bases; bases with no gene match: 11. This CDR3 reads CSAADRVPSKQYF. The CDR3 DNA follows: TGCAGTGCTGCGGACAGGGTGCCCTCCAAGCAGTACTTC.

This clonotype was found a few times. The chain employs TRBV29-1 and TRBJ2-7; no clear D gene. Per germline, CDR1 SQVTM and CDR2 ANQGSEA. This CDR3 contains 13 residues. Between the trimmed V and J ends, which lost 6 bases and 6 bases, there was a span of 18 bases. The chain's CDR3 is CSVTDVSRGEQYF. CDR3 in DNA: TGCAGCGTGACCGACGTATCTCGCGGCGAGCAGTACTTC.

This clonotype showed up many times. One end of the junction fails to match germline, which may point to a read error. J is TRBJ1-1 and V is TRBV14; D is undetermined. The CDR3 is 13 amino acids. Germline CDR1 SGHDN, CDR2 FVKESK. In DNA form, the CDR3 reads TGCGCCAGCAGCCAAGATCAGTACACTGAAGCTTTCTTT. Encoded protein: CASSQDQYTEAFF. Supplemented by reference TRBV14 and TRBJ1-1, the full variable domain reads EAGVTQFPSHSVIEKGQTVTLRCDPISGHDNLYWYRRVMGKEIKFLLHFVKESKQDESGMPNNRFLAERTGGTYSTLKVQPAELEDSGVYFCASSQDQYTEAFFGQGTRLTVV.

This clonotype was counted at least ten times. The chain combines TRBV12-3 or TRBV12-4 with TRBJ2-2; 7 bases fit TRBD1. The CDR3 sequence is 14 residues long. V lost 6 bases and J lost 8; bases outside the gene matches: 9. In DNA, the CDR3 is TGTGCCAGCAGATATGAGGGGGCTGTTGGGGAGCTGTTTTTT. This gives the protein CASRYEGAVGELFF.

In its sample, this clonotype was seen many times. The chain uses TRBV12-3 or TRBV12-4 and TRBJ2-5, with a tentative D call TRBD1 (6 bases). The CDR3 totals 16 residues. V lost 1 base, J lost 2 bases, and 14 bases lay in between. The CDR3 is CASSLEQGTYQETQYF. In nucleotides, the CDR3 is TGTGCCAGCAGTTTAGAACAGGGCACTTATCAAGAGACCCAGTACTTC.

This clonotype was counted only a few times. The chain combines TRBV7-2 with TRBJ1-6; D possibly corresponds to TRBD1 (5 bases). CDR1 and CDR2 (germline): SGHTA, FQGNSA. The CDR3 spans 15 residues. With 3 bases removed from V and 7 bases from J, the gap between germline ends came to 13 bases. CDR3 region: CASSLGSGRNSPLHF. DNA of the CDR3: TGTGCCAGCAGCTTGGGGTCAGGGCGGAATTCACCCCTCCACTTT.

This clonotype was detected many times. V usage is TRBV2 and J usage is TRBJ2-1; 10 nucleotides align to TRBD2. The CDR3 runs to 15 residues. V dropped 2 bases and J dropped 8; count of bases not matched to a gene: 6. Germline V CDR1 and CDR2: SNHLY, FYNNEI. This CDR3 reads CASSERASGSHEQFF. The DNA of the CDR3 is TGTGCCAGCAGTGAACGGGCTAGCGGGAGTCATGAGCAGTTCTTC.